One and the same sample provided the 27 T cell receptor beta chains below, sequenced in a study of blood T cells in healthy people across ages. A sample-barcoded 5' primer and a J-beta primer mix were used in a second PCR of roughly 6 to 11 cycles. Each CDR3 protein gets one entry after TCRdb re-called the 5' RACE reads with MiXCR. The data contain fewer than 700,000 distinct CDR3 sequences, less than 45% of them seen just once; the ten biggest clones take up roughly 30%. The sequencing input was blood. These TCRs come from a man older than 75 in good health.

In this sample, this clonotype turned up a few times. The chain carries TRBV6-2 or TRBV6-3 and TRBJ2-1; D call uncertain. Per the germline V gene, CDR1 is MNHEY and CDR2 is SVGEGT. Deletions cut 7 bases from V and 8 bases from J, with 12 bases between. CDR3 size: 12 residues. In DNA form, the CDR3 reads TGTGCCAGCACTGCACAACCCGATGAGCAGTTCTTC. Residues: CASTAQPDEQFF.

The rearrangement uses TRBV28 and TRBJ2-1, with a possible D match to TRBD1 (5 bases). V was cut by 5 bases and J by 0 bases, with 20 bases left in between. Germline CDR1 is MDHEN and CDR2 is SYDVKM. This CDR3 region has 18 residues. DNA for the CDR3: TGTGCCAGCAGTGCCTCCCCAGGGCTAGGAAGCTCCTACAATGAGCAGTTCTTC. It specifies CASSASPGLGSSYNEQFF.

The genes are TRBV5-1 and TRBJ2-4; TRBD2 agrees at 11 bases. CDR3 length equals 16 residues. V shed 4 bases, J shed 13 bases, and the junction held 16 bases outside the gene matches. Germline CDR1 SGHRS, CDR2 YFSETQ. DNA for the CDR3: TGCGCCAGCAGCCCCGGGACACTAGCGGGGGTTGGAGAGCAGTACTTC. Its translation: CASSPGTLAGVGEQYF.

The rearrangement joins TRBV7-3 to TRBJ2-1, with TRBD2 identical over 8 bases. Germline V CDR1 and CDR2: SGHTA, FQGTGA. Trimming at V came to 5 bases and at J to 5 bases, leaving 11 bases not matched to a gene. The CDR3 runs to 16 residues. The CDR3 nucleotides are TGTGCCAGCAGCCCTGGGGGGGCGGGAGGACACAATGAGCAGTTCTTC. It translates to CASSPGGAGGHNEQFF.

The chain links TRBV4-2 to TRBJ1-2, with 7 bases lining up with TRBD1. The CDR3 is made up of 17 amino acids. V dropped 0 bases and J dropped 2; count of bases not matched to a gene: 9. Germline CDR1 LGHNA, CDR2 YNFKEQ. The CDR3 DNA sequence: TGTGCCAGCAGCCAAGATCCTGGGACAGAATTCAACTATGGCTACACCTTC. Its translation is CASSQDPGTEFNYGYTF.

The chain joins TRBV12-3 or TRBV12-4 to TRBJ2-6; D is perhaps TRBD1 (6 bases). V was cut by 7 bases and J by 2 bases, with 12 bases left in between. The CDR3 runs 15 residues. CDR3: CASNIQGAGANVLTF. For the CDR3, the DNA is TGTGCCAGCAATATACAGGGTGCTGGGGCCAACGTCCTGACTTTC.

J is TRBJ2-3 and V is TRBV20-1; 7 nucleotides line up with TRBD1. Germline values: CDR1 DFQATT, CDR2 SNEGSKA (reference sequence). J was trimmed by 3 bases and V by 3 bases; bases with no gene match: 12. The CDR3 loop spans 16 amino acids. The CDR3 bases are TGCAGTGCTAGGGTCCCGAGACAGGGTCGGACAGATACGCAGTATTTT. Its translation: CSARVPRQGRTDTQYF.

This clonotype was found a few times. The rearrangement joins TRBV28 to TRBJ2-6, with no clear D. V lost 7 bases and J 0 bases, leaving 4 bases between the germline ends. The CDR3 is 13 residues long. Germline CDR1 and CDR2: MDHEN and SYDVKM. The CDR3 here is CASNLSGANVLTF. For the CDR3, the DNA is TGTGCCAGCAACCTCTCTGGGGCCAACGTCCTGACTTTC. Combining the CDR3 with reference TRBV28 and TRBJ2-6 gives the whole variable domain DVKVTQSSRYLVKRTGEKVFLECVQDMDHENMFWYRQDPGLGLRLIYFSYDVKMKEKGDIPEGYSVSREKKERFSLILESASTNQTSMYLCASNLSGANVLTFGAGSRLTVL.

The gene calls are TRBV20-1 and TRBJ2-5, with a weak D call TRBD2 (5 bases). The tail of the sequence fits TRBJ2-7 better, so the J call may be wrong. CDR1 is DFQATT and CDR2 is SNEGSKA in the germline V gene (reference sequence). The CDR3 loop spans 14 amino acids. The CDR3 here is CSARGRTAVYEQYF. The CDR3 bases are TGCAGTGCTAGAGGGAGGACGGCTGTGTACGAGCAGTACTTC.

This clonotype was seen a handful of times. The chain joins TRBV10-1 to TRBJ2-7; D is uncertain. The CDR3 totals 13 residues. V shed 6 bases and J shed 3 bases, with 12 bases lying between them. Germline assignment: CDR1 WNHNN and CDR2 SYGVQD (reference sequence). The CDR3, as DNA: TGCGCCAGCAGCCCAGGATTCTACTACGAGCAGTACTTC. Translating it yields CASSPGFYYEQYF.

This chain joins TRBV5-1 and TRBJ2-7; 14 positions agree with TRBD2. V trimming: 3 bases; J trimming: 0 bases; junction bases outside the gene matches: 5. The CDR3 is 17 amino acids. Germline V gene lookup returns CDR1 SGHRS and CDR2 YFSETQ. The CDR3 DNA is TGCGCCAGCAGCTGGGCCGGGACTAGCGGGAGCTCCTACGAGCAGTACTTC. This encodes CASSWAGTSGSSYEQYF.

This chain connects TRBV28 to TRBJ2-7, with 9 bases identical to TRBD1. Germline V CDR1 and CDR2: MDHEN, SYDVKM. J was trimmed by 4 bases and V by 6 bases; bases with no gene match: 10. CDR3 size: 15 residues. The CDR3 spells CASRIGTGNQYEQYF. In DNA form, the CDR3 reads TGTGCCAGCAGGATCGGGACAGGGAATCAGTACGAGCAGTACTTC.

This clonotype came up once. Relative to the germline gene, one junction end is altered; a read error may explain this. The chain employs TRBV29-1 and TRBJ1-1, with no clear D. The CDR3 has 11 residues. Germline V lookup: CDR1 SQVTM, CDR2 ANQGSEA. This chain's CDR3 is CIVEDPGEAFF. The CDR3 DNA sequence: TGCATCGTTGAAGATCCAGGTGAAGCTTTCTTT.

In this sample, this clonotype turned up many times. This rearrangement joins TRBV20-1 to TRBJ2-7, with TRBD1 identical over 12 bases. This CDR3 comprises 15 residues. V was pared by 3 bases and J by 4 bases, with 7 bases of the junction left unmatched. The V gene's germline CDR1 is DFQATT and CDR2 SNEGSKA (reference sequence). CDR3 protein: CSARAGTGGRYEQYF. CDR3 sequence (DNA): TGCAGTGCTAGGGCCGGGACAGGGGGCCGTTACGAGCAGTACTTC.

A note on this clonotype: This may be a read error, as it is one base from a much larger clone. The chain joins TRBV5-6 to TRBJ2-2; D remains ambiguous. Between the trimmed V and J ends, which lost 6 bases and 2 bases, there was a span of 17 bases. The CDR3 is 16 amino acids. Germline CDR1 and CDR2: SGHDT and YYEEEE. The CDR3 coding sequence is TGTGCCAGCACCGAACCGGTACAGTTAAACACCGGGGAGCTGTTTTTT. Its protein product is CASTEPVQLNTGELFF.

The J gene is TRBJ2-1, the V gene TRBV12-3 or TRBV12-4; D gene unclear. TRBJ2-7 explains the end of the DNA better; the J call may be wrong. CDR3 length: 15 amino acids. The CDR3 loop reads CASSTFPSSYNEQYF. CDR3 DNA: TGTGCCAGCAGTACCTTCCCCAGCTCCTACAATGAGCAGTACTTC.

This clonotype was counted only a few times. This rearrangement joins TRBV28 to TRBJ1-5; D is ambiguous. The CDR3 spans 18 residues. CDR1 and CDR2 (germline): MDHEN, SYDVKM. Deletions cut 5 bases from V and 0 bases from J, with 20 bases between. This CDR3 reads CASSDRALVDFSNQPQHF. CDR3 sequence (DNA): TGTGCCAGCAGTGATAGGGCCTTAGTCGATTTTAGCAATCAGCCCCAGCATTTT.

V usage is TRBV7-2 and J usage is TRBJ1-1; 11 positions match TRBD1. Germline values: CDR1 SGHTA, CDR2 FQGNSA. V was clipped by 5 bases and J by 7 bases; unmatched bases: 6. The CDR3 consists of 14 residues. The chain's CDR3 is CASSQDRGRGEAFF. CDR3 DNA: TGTGCCAGCAGCCAGGACAGGGGGCGGGGTGAAGCTTTCTTT. The variable domain in full, completed from reference TRBV7-2 and TRBJ1-1, reads GAGVSQSPSNKVTEKGKDVELRCDPISGHTALYWYRQSLGQGLEFLIYFQGNSAPDKSGLPSDRFSAERTGGSVSTLTIQRTQQEDSAVYLCASSQDRGRGEAFFGQGTRLTVV.

The rearrangement joins TRBV6-2 or TRBV6-3 to TRBJ1-4; the match to TRBD1 covers 7 bases. CDR3 length: 15 amino acids. Germline values: CDR1 MNHEY, CDR2 SVGEGT. V lost 7 bases to trimming and J lost 5 bases; unmatched junction nucleotides: 10. The CDR3: CASTTGRTVNEKLFF. CDR3 bases: TGTGCCAGCACGACAGGGCGCACCGTAAATGAAAAACTGTTTTTT.

This clonotype was detected only a few times. This chain uses TRBV11-2 with TRBJ2-1, with TRBD1 matching 12 bases. V shed 4 bases and J 7 bases; nucleotides not matched to a gene: 8. Per germline, CDR1 SGHAT and CDR2 FQNNGV. This CDR3 has 16 amino acids. The CDR3: CASSSTGTGGKNEQFF. The DNA of the CDR3 is TGTGCCAGCAGCTCAACCGGGACAGGGGGCAAAAATGAGCAGTTCTTC.

The chain links TRBV7-2 to TRBJ1-1, with D perhaps TRBD1 (6 bases). This CDR3 comprises 15 residues. Germline CDR1 is SGHTA and CDR2 is FQGNSA. Trimming removed 5 bases at V and 0 bases at J, with 13 bases between. CDR3 coding DNA: TGTGCCAGCAGCCGAGGGGACACCTTGAACACTGAAGCTTTCTTT. Residues: CASSRGDTLNTEAFF.

Worth noting for this clonotype: The junction shows a germline mismatch at one end, possibly a read error. The chain recombines TRBV20-1 with TRBJ1-6; 7 nucleotides match TRBD1. The CDR3 consists of 15 residues. The germline gives CDR1 DFQATT, CDR2 SNEGSKA (reference sequence). The DNA for the CDR3 is TGCAGTGCTAGAGGGGCAGGGGGAAGTAATTCACCCCCCCACTTT. As protein: CSARGAGGSNSPPHF.

This clonotype was detected many times. The V and J genes are TRBV20-1 and TRBJ2-5; the match to TRBD2 covers 10 bases. CDR3 size: 15 residues. After removal of 3 bases from V and 11 bases from J, the junction contained 15 bases not matched to a gene. The germline CDR1 and CDR2 sequences are DFQATT and SNEGSKA (reference sequence). The CDR3 region is CSASPLLAGAGKQYF. The CDR3 DNA is TGCAGTGCTAGCCCCCTCCTAGCGGGAGCAGGAAAGCAGTACTTC.

This clonotype was counted a few times. This chain joins TRBV5-4 and TRBJ2-5; a possible D gene is TRBD2 (6 bases). Between the trimmed V and J ends, which lost 1 base and 2 bases, there was a span of 12 bases. The CDR3 is 15 amino acids. Per germline, CDR1 SGHNT and CDR2 YYREEE (reference sequence). CDR3 amino acids: CASSLSLALQETQYF. The CDR3 DNA sequence: TGTGCCAGCAGCTTGTCCCTAGCGCTACAAGAGACCCAGTACTTC. The full variable domain, rest sourced from reference TRBV5-4 and TRBJ2-5, is ETGVTQSPTHLIKTRGQQVTLRCSSQSGHNTVSWYQQALGQGPQFIFQYYREEENGRGNFPPRFSGLQFPNYSSELNVNALELDDSALYLCASSLSLALQETQYFGPGTRLLVL.

This rearrangement joins TRBV28 to TRBJ2-3, with 7 nucleotides matching TRBD2. The CDR3 contains 11 residues. CDR1 MDHEN and CDR2 SYDVKM come from the germline V gene. V trimming: 10 bases; J trimming: 7 bases; junction bases outside the gene matches: 5. The CDR3 DNA reads TGTGCCAACTCAGCGGGGAATACGCAGTATTTT. Translating it yields CANSAGNTQYF.

This clonotype appeared a few times. The J gene is TRBJ2-1, the V gene TRBV4-1; 9 bases line up with TRBD2. The germline V gene encodes CDR1 MGHRA and CDR2 YSYEKL. CDR3 length: 17 residues. Trimming cost V 3 bases and J 7 bases; bases outside gene matches: 13. The CDR3 DNA reads TGCGCCAGCAGCCAGATAGGTGGGCGGGGGGGCCATAATGAGCAGTTCTTC. It translates to CASSQIGGRGGHNEQFF.

This chain joins TRBV6-5 and TRBJ2-5; 9 nucleotides agree with TRBD1. CDR1 and CDR2 from the germline V gene are MNHEY and SVGAGI. The CDR3 is made up of 15 amino acids. V dropped 2 bases and J dropped 5; count of bases not matched to a gene: 6. CDR3 in amino acids: CASSYTRQGVETQYF. CDR3 coding DNA: TGTGCCAGCAGTTACACCCGACAGGGGGTGGAGACCCAGTACTTC.